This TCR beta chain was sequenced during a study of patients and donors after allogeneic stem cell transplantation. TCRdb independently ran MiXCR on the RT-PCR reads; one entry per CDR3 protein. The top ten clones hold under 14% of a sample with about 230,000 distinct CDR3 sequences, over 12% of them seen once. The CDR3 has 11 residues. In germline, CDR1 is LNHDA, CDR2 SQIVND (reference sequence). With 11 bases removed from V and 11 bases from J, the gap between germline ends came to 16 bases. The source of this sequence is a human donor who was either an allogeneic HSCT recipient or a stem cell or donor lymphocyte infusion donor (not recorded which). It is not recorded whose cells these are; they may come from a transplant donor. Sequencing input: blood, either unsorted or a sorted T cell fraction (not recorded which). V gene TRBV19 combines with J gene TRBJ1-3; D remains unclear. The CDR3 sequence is CASREESPIYF. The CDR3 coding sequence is TGTGCCTCCCGAGAAGAGAGTCCCATATATTTT. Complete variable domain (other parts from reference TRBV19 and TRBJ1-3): DGGITQSPKYLFRKEGQNVTLSCEQNLNHDAMYWYRQDPGQGLRLIYYSQIVNDFQKGDIAEGYSVSREKKESFPLTVTSAQKNPTAFYLCASREESPIYFGEGSWLTVV.